This paragraph reports one TCR beta chain. Its specificity is not known. This sample was taken from a study of cytomegalovirus exposure and HLA in healthy donors. Study-wide results and limits: Researchers left out some V segments, among them TRBV6-2 and TRBV6-3, as indistinguishable. TCR beta V- and J-gene trimming was later associated with a missense DCLRE1C variant.

CDR1 SEHNR and CDR2 FQNEAQ come from the germline V gene (reference sequence). The CDR3 totals 15 residues. V lost 1 base to trimming and J lost 4 bases, with 12 bases between them. The PCR had 60 Vbeta and 13 Jbeta primers. This table comes from immunoSEQ multiplex PCR, and its TCRdb copy is limited to in-frame clones, with some not included. The repertoire holds 90,000 to 130,000 clones, with about three quarters as singletons. The clonotype originates from a woman aged 55-70 years in good health and CMV-seropositive. This chain joins TRBV7-9 and TRBJ2-3; weak D call: TRBD2 (5 bases). Input material: PBMCs. In nucleotides, the CDR3 is TGTGCCAGCAGCTTAGGGAGGACGGCATCAGATACGCAGTATTTT. Protein: CASSLGRTASDTQYF.